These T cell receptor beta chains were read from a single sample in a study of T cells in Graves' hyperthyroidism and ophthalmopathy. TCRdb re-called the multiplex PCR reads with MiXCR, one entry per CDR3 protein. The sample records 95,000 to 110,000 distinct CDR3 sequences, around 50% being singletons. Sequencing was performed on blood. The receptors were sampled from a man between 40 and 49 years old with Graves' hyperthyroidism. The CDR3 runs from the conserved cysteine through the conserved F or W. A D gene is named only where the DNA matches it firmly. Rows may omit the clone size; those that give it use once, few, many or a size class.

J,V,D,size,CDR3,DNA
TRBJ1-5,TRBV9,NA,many,CASSVEPSPNQPQHF,TGTGCCAGCAGCGTAGAACCTTCCCCCAATCAGCCCCAGCATTTT
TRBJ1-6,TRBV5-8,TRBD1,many,CASSLRTGVIISPLHF,TGTGCCAGCAGCTTGAGGACAGGGGTAATAATTTCACCCCTCCACTTT
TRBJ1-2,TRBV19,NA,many,CASSIDLRTVNYGYTF,TGTGCCAGTAGTATAGACCTCAGGACCGTCAACTATGGCTACACCTTC
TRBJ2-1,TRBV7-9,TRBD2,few,CASSLPGLAGDSSYNEQFF,TGTGCCAGCAGCTTGCCCGGACTAGCGGGAGATAGCTCCTACAATGAGCAGTTCTTC
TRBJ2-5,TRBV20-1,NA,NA,CSARAGGGRETQYF,TGCAGTGCTAGGGCCGGAGGGGGCCGGGAGACCCAGTACTTC
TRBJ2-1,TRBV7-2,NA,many,CASSLQWGSSYNEQFF,TGTGCCAGCAGCTTACAGTGGGGGAGCTCCTACAATGAGCAGTTCTTC
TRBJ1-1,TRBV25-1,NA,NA,CASSESSGAGNAGAFF,TGTGCCAGCAGTGAATCATCGGGGGCAGGGAATGCGGGAGCTTTCTTT
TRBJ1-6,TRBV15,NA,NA,CATSRDRRANSPLHF,TGTGCCACCAGCAGAGATCGGAGGGCCAATTCACCCCTCCACTTT
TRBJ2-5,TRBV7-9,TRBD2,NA,CASRLAGVLETQYF,TGTGCCAGCAGACTAGCGGGAGTCCTCGAGACCCAGTACTTC
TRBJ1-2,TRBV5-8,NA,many,CASSSPGRRGPNYGYTF,TGTGCCAGCAGCTCTCCGGGACGGAGGGGACCTAACTATGGCTACACCTTC
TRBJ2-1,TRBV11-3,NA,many,CASSLDRRSEQFF,TGTGCCAGCAGCTTAGATAGGAGGTCTGAGCAGTTCTTC
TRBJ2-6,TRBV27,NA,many,CASSLSSGANVLTF,TGTGCCAGCAGTTTATCGTCTGGGGCCAACGTCCTGACTTTC
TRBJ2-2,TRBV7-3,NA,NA,CASSLFPGGELFF,TGTGCCAGCAGTTTATTCCCGGGCGGGGAGCTGTTTTTT
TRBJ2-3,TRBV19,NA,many,CASSIQLTSYGGDTQYF,TGTGCCAGTAGTATCCAACTAACTAGTTATGGGGGAGATACGCAGTATTTT
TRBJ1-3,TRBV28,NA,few,CASRPPGFGNTIYF,TGTGCCAGCAGACCTCCAGGGTTTGGAAACACCATATATTTT
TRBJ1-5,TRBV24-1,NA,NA,CATSDRAQETQHF,TGTGCCACCAGTGACAGGGCTCAAGAGACCCAGCATTTT
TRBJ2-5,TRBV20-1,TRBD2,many,CSAIPESREDQETQYF,TGCAGTGCCATCCCAGAATCGCGGGAGGACCAAGAGACCCAGTACTTC
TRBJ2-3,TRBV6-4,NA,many,CASSDRGSTSTDTQYF,TGTGCCAGCAGTGACCGGGGTAGTACTAGCACAGATACGCAGTATTTT
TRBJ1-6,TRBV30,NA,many,CAWSEENSPLHF,TGTGCCTGGAGTGAAGAGAATTCACCCCTCCACTTT
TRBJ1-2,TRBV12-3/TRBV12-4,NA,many,CASSFGRVAGDGYTF,TGTGCCAGCAGTTTCGGCAGGGTAGCAGGAGATGGCTACACCTTC
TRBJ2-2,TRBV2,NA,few,CASTGQRGDTGELFF,TGTGCCAGCACCGGCCAGCGAGGGGACACCGGGGAGCTGTTTTTT
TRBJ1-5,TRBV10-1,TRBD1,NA,CAIPGGGQHDNQPQHF,TGCGCCATTCCTGGAGGGGGCCAACACGACAATCAGCCCCAGCATTTT
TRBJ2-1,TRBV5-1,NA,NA,CASGPDSNTEAFF,TGCGCCAGCGGACCTGACAGTAACACTGAAGCTTTCTTC
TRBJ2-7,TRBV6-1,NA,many,CASSEDGRGDEQYF,TGTGCCAGCAGTGAGGACGGCCGGGGCGACGAGCAGTACTTC
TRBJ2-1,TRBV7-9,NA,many,CASSFRGGPYNEQFF,TGTGCCAGCAGCTTTAGGGGGGGGCCCTACAATGAGCAGTTCTTC
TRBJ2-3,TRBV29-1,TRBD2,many,CSVSGTSGSVDTQYF,TGCAGCGTCTCCGGGACTAGCGGGAGTGTGGATACGCAGTATTTT
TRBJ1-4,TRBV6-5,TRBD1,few,CASRGGWQGVNEKLFF,TGTGCCAGCCGAGGGGGGTGGCAGGGGGTAAATGAAAAACTGTTTTTT
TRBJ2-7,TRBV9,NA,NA,CASSGWNSYEQYF,TGTGCCAGCAGCGGGTGGAACTCCTACGAGCAGTACTTC
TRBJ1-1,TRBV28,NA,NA,CASRPTGTENTEAFF,TGTGCCAGCCGTCCTACCGGGACGGAGAACACTGAAGCTTTCTTT
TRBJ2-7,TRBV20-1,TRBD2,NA,CSASGVTYEQYF,TGCAGTGCCAGCGGGGTGACCTACGAGCAGTACTTC
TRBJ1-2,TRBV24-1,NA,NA,CATSDRWDPNYGYTF,TGTGCCACCAGTGACCGCTGGGACCCTAACTATGGCTACACCTTT